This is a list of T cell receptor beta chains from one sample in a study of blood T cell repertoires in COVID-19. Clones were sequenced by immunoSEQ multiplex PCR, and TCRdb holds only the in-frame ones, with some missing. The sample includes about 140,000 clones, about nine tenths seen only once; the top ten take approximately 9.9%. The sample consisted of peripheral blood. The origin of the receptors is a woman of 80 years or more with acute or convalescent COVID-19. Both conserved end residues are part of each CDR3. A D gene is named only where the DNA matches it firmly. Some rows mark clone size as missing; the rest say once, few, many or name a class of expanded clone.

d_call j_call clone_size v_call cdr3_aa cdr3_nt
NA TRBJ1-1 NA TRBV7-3 CASSAAPTHSNTEAFF TGTGCCAGCAGCGCCGCACCGACACATTCGAACACTGAAGCTTTCTTT
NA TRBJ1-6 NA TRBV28 CASKAHTGGFNSPLHF TGTGCCAGCAAAGCACACACGGGGGGGTTTAATTCACCCCTCCACTTT
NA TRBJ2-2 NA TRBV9 CASSVAGANTGELFF TGTGCCAGCAGCGTTGCAGGGGCGAACACCGGGGAGCTGTTTTTT
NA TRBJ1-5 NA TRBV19 CASTQGRYSNQPQHF TGTGCCAGTACACAGGGCCGTTATAGCAATCAGCCCCAGCATTTT
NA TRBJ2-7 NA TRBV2 CASILSGGANEQYF TGTGCCAGCATCCTCTCTGGGGGGGCCAACGAGCAGTACTTC
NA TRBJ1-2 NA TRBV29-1 CSVDTPLQSYGYTF TGCAGCGTTGATACCCCACTTCAAAGCTATGGCTACACCTTC
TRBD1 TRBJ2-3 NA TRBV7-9 CASSIDRVPPSTDTQYF TGTGCCAGCAGCATCGACAGGGTACCCCCTAGCACAGATACGCAGTATTTT
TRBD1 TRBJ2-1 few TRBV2 CARGQGSQQFF TGTGCCAGAGGACAGGGGTCTCAGCAGTTCTTC
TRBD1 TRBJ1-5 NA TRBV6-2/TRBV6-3 CASSRGQVPNQPQHF TGTGCCAGCAGCCGAGGACAGGTCCCTAATCAGCCCCAGCATTTT
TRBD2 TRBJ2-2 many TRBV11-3 CASSSGGGTGELFF TGTGCCAGCAGCTCGGGGGGTGGTACCGGGGAGCTGTTTTTT
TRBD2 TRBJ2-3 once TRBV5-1 CASSFSGGQDTQYF TGCGCCAGCAGCTTCAGCGGGGGGCAAGATACGCAGTATTTT
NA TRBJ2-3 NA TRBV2 CASSGQTIQYF TGTGCCAGCAGCGGACAGACAATTCAGTATTTT
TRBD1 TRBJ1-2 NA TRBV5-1 CASSLGQGDYGYTF TGCGCCAGCAGCTTGGGACAGGGGGACTATGGCTACACCTTC
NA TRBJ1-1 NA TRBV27 CASGNRVGTEAFF TGTGCCAGCGGAAACAGGGTAGGAACTGAAGCTTTCTTT
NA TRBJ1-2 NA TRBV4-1 CASSQEGGVGYGYTF TGCGCCAGCAGCCAAGAAGGGGGGGTTGGGTATGGCTACACCTTC
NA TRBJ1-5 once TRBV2 CASSELGLNQPQHF TGTGCCAGCAGTGAACTTGGCTTAAACCAGCCCCAGCATTTT
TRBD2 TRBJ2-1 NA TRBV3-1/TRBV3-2 CASSQELRGVRDEQFF TGTGCCAGCAGCCAAGAGTTGCGGGGGGTGCGCGATGAGCAGTTCTTC
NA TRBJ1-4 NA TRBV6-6 CASSPTGNNEKLFF TGTGCCAGCAGCCCCACAGGGAATAATGAAAAACTGTTTTTT
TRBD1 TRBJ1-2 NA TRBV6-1 CASSEDGTADYGYTF TGTGCCAGCAGTGAAGATGGGACAGCGGACTATGGCTACACCTTC
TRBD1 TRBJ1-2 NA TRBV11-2 CASSFTGGNYGYTF TGTGCCAGCAGCTTTACAGGGGGCAACTATGGCTACACCTTC
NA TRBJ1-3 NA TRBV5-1 CASSLAGTTGNTIYF TGCGCCAGCAGCTTGGCAGGGACAACTGGAAACACCATATATTTT
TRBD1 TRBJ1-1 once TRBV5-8 CASSQGLSQGAVGTEAFF TGTGCCAGCAGTCAAGGTCTCAGCCAGGGGGCGGTCGGCACTGAAGCTTTCTTT
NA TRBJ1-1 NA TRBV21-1 CASRDSGTGVKDTEAFF TGTGCCAGCAGGGACTCCGGGACAGGGGTTAAAGACACTGAAGCTTTCTTT
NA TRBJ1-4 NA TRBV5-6 CASSLNLGLGGVNEKLFF TGTGCCAGCAGCTTAAACTTGGGACTTGGGGGAGTTAATGAAAAACTGTTTTTT
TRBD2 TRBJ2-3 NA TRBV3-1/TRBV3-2 CASSQYSGGVEDTQYF TGTGCCAGCAGCCAGTATAGCGGGGGGGTTGAAGATACGCAGTATTTT
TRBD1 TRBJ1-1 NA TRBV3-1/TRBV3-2 CASSPDRGYTEAFF TGTGCCAGCAGCCCCGACAGGGGGTACACTGAAGCTTTCTTT
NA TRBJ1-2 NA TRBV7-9 CASSLEGLADVANYGYTF TGTGCCAGCAGCTTAGAGGGGCTGGCAGACGTAGCTAACTATGGCTACACCTTC
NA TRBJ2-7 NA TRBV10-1 CAPQPGQRYEQYF TGCGCCCCCCAACCAGGACAGCGTTACGAGCAGTACTTC
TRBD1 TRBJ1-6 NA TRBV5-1 CASSLSGGYSPLHF TGCGCCAGCAGCTTGTCAGGGGGATATTCACCCCTCCACTTT
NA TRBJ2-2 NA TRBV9 CASSEAGVPGELFF TGTGCCAGCAGCGAGGCGGGTGTTCCCGGGGAGCTGTTTTTT
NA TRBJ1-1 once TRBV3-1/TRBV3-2 CASSQVGGTEAFF TGTGCCAGCAGCCAAGTCGGGGGCACTGAAGCTTTCTTT
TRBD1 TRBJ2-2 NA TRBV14 CASSGQGTGELFF TGTGCCAGCAGCGGACAGGGCACCGGGGAGCTGTTTTTT
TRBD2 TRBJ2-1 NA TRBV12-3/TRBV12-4 CASSVSGGGQFF TGTGCCAGCAGTGTGAGCGGGGGGGGACAGTTCTTC
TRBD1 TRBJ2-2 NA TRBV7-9 CASSLRQGRELFF TGTGCCAGCAGCTTACGACAGGGACGGGAGCTGTTTTTT
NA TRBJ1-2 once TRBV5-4 CASSSGDHYGYTF TGTGCCAGCAGCTCGGGGGACCACTATGGCTACACCTTC
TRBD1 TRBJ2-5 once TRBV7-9 CASSLGQGAFQETQYF TGTGCCAGCAGCTTAGGACAGGGGGCCTTCCAAGAGACCCAGTACTTC
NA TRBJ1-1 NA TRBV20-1 CSARTEVEAFF TGCAGTGCTAGGACAGAAGTTGAAGCTTTCTTT
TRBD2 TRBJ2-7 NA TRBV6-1 CASSDFGGVSYEQYF TGTGCCAGCAGTGATTTTGGGGGGGTGTCCTACGAGCAGTACTTC
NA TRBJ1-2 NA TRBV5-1 CASSLAPGVSGYTF TGCGCCAGCAGCTTGGCCCCAGGGGTTAGTGGCTACACCTTC
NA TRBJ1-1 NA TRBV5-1 CASSSAGSREGGTEAFF TGCGCCAGCAGCTCCGCCGGATCTCGGGAGGGGGGCACTGAAGCTTTCTTT
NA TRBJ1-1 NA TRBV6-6 CASSYGWGDTEAFF TGTGCCAGCAGTTACGGCTGGGGAGACACTGAAGCTTTCTTT
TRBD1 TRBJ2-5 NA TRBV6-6 CASSRQGRVQETQYF TGTGCCAGCAGCCGACAGGGCAGGGTCCAAGAGACCCAGTACTTC
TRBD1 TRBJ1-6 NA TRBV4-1 CASSQDPTGANFSPLHF TGCGCCAGCAGCCAAGACCCTACAGGGGCCAACTTTTCACCCCTCCACTTT